This T cell receptor beta chain was sequenced in a study of shared clonotypes between healthy human individuals. An assay was performed, and its level was deep. Per the original methods: Filtering differed, since immunoSEQ gave only junction sequences and no quality scores. Method: immunoSEQ multiplex PCR; TCRdb's copy keeps in-frame clones and lacks some. V and J calls and clone size are as listed in that table; D and trimming were resolved from the DNA. The table has about 1 million clones, about 76% seen once; the top ten hold approximately 1.5%. Study findings and constraints: Expectations were that clonotype sharing among donors would be affected by sequencing depth.

This clone was seen a handful of times. Its antigen is not identified. CDR3 size: 14 residues. Trimming removed 3 bases from V and 7 bases from J; junction bases left unmatched: 7. Germline CDR1 and CDR2: MDHEN and SYDVKM. This clonotype was sampled from a man aged 18 to 35 in good health. The chain links TRBV28 to TRBJ2-7; 9 bases map to TRBD1. The material sequenced was memory CD4+ T cells sorted from blood. Subset described: CD45RA-negative fraction. The CDR3 region has the DNA TGTGCCAGCAGTTTGGCACAGGGGGCTCGGGAGCAGTACTTC. This gives the protein CASSLAQGAREQYF. The full variable domain, in which reference TRBV28 and TRBJ2-7 provide the parts outside the CDR3, is DVKVTQSSRYLVKRTGEKVFLECVQDMDHENMFWYRQDPGLGLRLIYFSYDVKMKEKGDIPEGYSVSREKKERFSLILESASTNQTSMYLCASSLAQGAREQYFGPGTRLTVT.